This TCR beta chain stems from a study of human T cells and chemical hapten exposure. Study background: Small pooled library volume differences mainly caused per-sample TCR yield variation.

Findings of the study overall: The number of TCRs over 1 in 1000 frequency stayed unchanged after DPC.

CDR3 size: 12 residues. Germline loops: CDR1 SGHTA, CDR2 FQGNSA. Trimming removed 1 base from V and 8 bases from J, with 8 bases in between. This clonotype was counted at least ten times. Its antigen is currently unknown. Unfractionated whole blood was the source from which total RNA was extracted. Within the library, unique molecular identifiers were attached to each individual cDNA molecule. In the original processing: The median was around 89,000 TCRs per sample, ranging 23,224 to 690,600. TCRdb fed the reads into MiXCR, producing one record per CDR3 protein. TCRdb, not the original authors, processed these V and J calls. The sample comprises 100,000 to 150,000 distinct CDR3 sequences, more than 8.5% of which are singletons, and more than 1.3% rests with the top ten.

Sequenced input: whole blood. The clonotype comes from a human donor in good health. Some clones in this sample may be carry-over from other donors' samples. The chain uses TRBV7-2 and TRBJ1-2; D is undetermined. This CDR3 is CASSLERIGYTF. DNA for the CDR3: TGTGCCAGCAGCTTAGAAAGGATCGGCTACACCTTC.